The entry that follows covers one T cell receptor (beta chain) sequence. Residents of over 20 US areas, aged about 18 to 95 years, made up the participants. The germline CDR1 and CDR2 sequences are MNHEY and SVGAGI. CDR3 size: 13 residues. V was shortened by 5 bases and J by 0 bases, with 7 bases between the two germline ends. This specimen belongs to a study of blood T cell repertoires in COVID-19. Some clones are missing from TCRdb's copy, which holds only in-frame ones; the method was immunoSEQ multiplex PCR. The profile shows over 200,000 clones, about 80% of them singletons. V usage is TRBV6-5 and J usage is TRBJ1-1, with D unclear. This sequence was found in a man aged 55-75 years who had recovered from COVID-19. The sample taken for sequencing was PBMCs or T cells enriched from blood (not recorded which). Here the CDR3 DNA reads TGTGCCAGCAGTCCTATTATGAACACTGAAGCTTTCTTT. It translates to CASSPIMNTEAFF.